The 15 T cell receptor beta chains below were found in one sample sequenced in a study of cytomegalovirus exposure and HLA in healthy donors. The table came from immunoSEQ multiplex PCR; TCRdb's copy has only in-frame clones and leaves some out. The sample records around 150,000 clones, around 88% being singletons. Sequenced sample: PBMCs. Source of these receptors: a woman aged 18-29 years in good health and CMV-seronegative.

The chain links TRBV27 to TRBJ2-3, with TRBD1 identical over 7 bases. Germline-derived CDR1 and CDR2 are MNHEY and SMNVEV (reference sequence). The trim removed 6 bases at V and 0 bases at J, leaving 3 bases unmatched. The CDR3 runs 14 residues. In DNA, the CDR3 is TGTGCCAGCAGGCCACAGGGGAGCACAGATACGCAGTATTTT. This sequence encodes CASRPQGSTDTQYF.

This chain joins TRBV5-1 and TRBJ2-3; D might be TRBD2 (6 bases). Germline CDR1 SGHRS, CDR2 YFSETQ. The CDR3 contains 15 residues. V lost 1 base, J lost 4 bases, and 13 bases lay in between. DNA for the CDR3: TGCGCCAGCAGCTTGACGGCTAGCGCTTCAGATACGCAGTATTTT. Translation: CASSLTASASDTQYF.

The V and J genes are TRBV6-1 and TRBJ1-2, with D unresolved. V lost 2 bases, J lost 5 bases, and 21 bases lay in between. The CDR3 totals 17 residues. Germline V gives CDR1 MNHNS, CDR2 SASEGT. This chain's CDR3 is CASSEPSVATSKYGYTF. As DNA, the CDR3 is TGTGCCAGCAGTGAACCTAGCGTCGCAACCAGCAAGTATGGCTACACCTTC.

The V call is TRBV4-1, the J call TRBJ1-1; 12 bases are a match to TRBD1. The J segment lost 2 bases and the V segment lost 6 bases, leaving 10 bases of the junction unmatched. Germline CDR1 and CDR2: MGHRA and YSYEKL. The CDR3 consists of 17 residues. This CDR3 is CASSRAGTGGTNTEAFF. CDR3 DNA sequence: TGCGCCAGCAGTCGAGCCGGGACAGGGGGCACCAACACTGAAGCTTTCTTT.

The rearrangement links TRBV7-9 to TRBJ1-1, with D tentatively TRBD1 (6 bases). Germline lookup yields CDR1 SEHNR and CDR2 FQNEAQ (reference sequence). V was trimmed by 4 bases and J by 11 bases, leaving 14 bases between them. The CDR3 sequence is 12 residues long. This CDR3 reads CASSSIQGNAFF. The CDR3 nucleotides read TGTGCCAGCAGCTCGATACAGGGAAATGCTTTCTTT.

The chain uses TRBV19 and TRBJ1-4; 7 nucleotides align to TRBD1. With 3 bases clipped from V and 7 bases from J, the junction kept 8 bases outside the gene matches. The CDR3 is 15 residues long. CDR1 is LNHDA, CDR2 SQIVND, per germline (reference sequence). The CDR3 DNA reads TGTGCCAGTAGTATTGGGGGACAGCCGCGTGAAAAACTGTTTTTT. Translating gives CASSIGGQPREKLFF.

This clone is a singleton in its sample. V gene TRBV9 combines with J gene TRBJ2-3; 9 bases align to TRBD2. Trimming took 4 bases from V and 2 from J; bases not matched to a gene: 8. The germline CDR1 and CDR2 sequences are SGDLS and YYNGEE. This CDR3 has 16 amino acids. CDR3 residues: CASSLIAGAVTDTQYF. The CDR3 coding sequence is TGTGCCAGCAGCCTCATAGCGGGGGCTGTCACAGATACGCAGTATTTT.

This clone is a singleton in its sample. The chain employs TRBV4-3 and TRBJ2-1; 10 bases are shared with TRBD2. J lost 8 bases, V lost 2 bases, and 21 bases had no gene match. The CDR3 covers 20 residues. Germline values: CDR1 LGHNA, CDR2 YSLEER. The CDR3 DNA reads TGCGCCAGCAGCCAACTTACTTTGACTAGCGGGCTAAAGTCGGGCGATGAGCAGTTCTTC. Its protein is CASSQLTLTSGLKSGDEQFF.

This sequence joins TRBV7-2 and TRBJ1-4, with no clear D. V lost 0 bases and J 10 bases, leaving 9 bases between the germline ends. The germline CDR1 and CDR2 sequences are SGHTA and FQGNSA. The CDR3 is 13 amino acids. The CDR3: CASSLAGFGKLFF. The CDR3 DNA follows: TGTGCCAGCAGCTTAGCCGGGTTTGGAAAACTGTTTTTT.

The chain employs TRBV19 and TRBJ1-4; TRBD1 matches at 11 bases. V gave up 5 bases and J gave up 7 bases; unmatched junction bases: 6. Germline V gene sequence: CDR1 LNHDA, CDR2 SQIVND (reference sequence). The CDR3 contains 15 residues. The CDR3: CASSARTGGREKLFF. The CDR3 nucleotides are TGTGCCAGTAGTGCGCGGACAGGGGGCCGTGAAAAACTGTTTTTT.

The V call is TRBV27, the J call TRBJ2-1; D perhaps matches TRBD2 (6 bases). The V gene lost 0 bases and the J gene lost 6 bases, with 21 bases spanning the gap. Germline V gene sequence: CDR1 MNHEY, CDR2 SMNVEV (reference sequence). This CDR3 region has 18 residues. The CDR3, as DNA: TGTGCCAGCAGTTTATCAAGGTCAGTGGGGGGTCGAGGCAATGAGCAGTTCTTC. It translates to CASSLSRSVGGRGNEQFF.

This sequence joins TRBV19 and TRBJ2-7; 13 bases are a match to TRBD2. V lost 3 bases, J lost 6 bases, and 8 bases stayed unmatched. CDR1 and CDR2 from the germline V gene are LNHDA and SQIVND (reference sequence). CDR3 size: 16 residues. The CDR3: CASSIRTSGSAGEQYF. CDR3 sequence (DNA): TGTGCCAGTAGTATCCGGACTAGCGGGAGTGCCGGCGAGCAGTACTTC.

The V gene is TRBV18, the J gene TRBJ1-4; weak D call: TRBD1 (6 bases). V was cut by 5 bases and J by 5 bases, with 6 bases left in between. CDR1 is KGHSH and CDR2 is LQKENI in the germline V gene. This CDR3 is 12 amino acids long. As DNA, the CDR3 is TGTGCCAGCTCAAGGGGGAATGAAAAACTGTTTTTT. This codes for CASSRGNEKLFF.

This sequence joins TRBV7-2 and TRBJ1-2, with 8 bases matching TRBD1. This CDR3 spans 14 amino acids. Germline loops: CDR1 SGHTA, CDR2 FQGNSA. V dropped 5 bases and J dropped 8; count of bases not matched to a gene: 10. The CDR3 region is CASSLSQGARGYTF. CDR3 nucleotide sequence: TGTGCCAGCAGCCTGTCCCAGGGGGCGAGAGGCTACACCTTC. Drawing the rest from reference TRBV7-2 and TRBJ1-2, the complete variable domain is GAGVSQSPSNKVTEKGKDVELRCDPISGHTALYWYRQSLGQGLEFLIYFQGNSAPDKSGLPSDRFSAERTGGSVSTLTIQRTQQEDSAVYLCASSLSQGARGYTFGSGTRLTVV.

CDR3 protein: CASSLSGQGNIQYF. The DNA of the CDR3 is TGTGCCAGCAGTTTATCGGGACAGGGAAACATTCAGTACTTC. The chain is built from TRBV28 and TRBJ2-4; 9 nucleotides match TRBD1. Germline-derived CDR1 and CDR2 are MDHEN and SYDVKM. V lost 1 base and J lost 6; bases outside the gene matches: 1. This CDR3 is built from 14 residues. The full variable domain, rest sourced from reference TRBV28 and TRBJ2-4, is DVKVTQSSRYLVKRTGEKVFLECVQDMDHENMFWYRQDPGLGLRLIYFSYDVKMKEKGDIPEGYSVSREKKERFSLILESASTNQTSMYLCASSLSGQGNIQYFGAGTRLSVL.